The present T cell receptor (beta chain) was sequenced within a study of Ad26.COV2.S vaccination and SARS-CoV-2 variants. Study-wide results and caveats: Participants given vaccine showed non-spike TCR breadth similar to that of placebo recipients. After vaccination, reports described spike-specific CD8+ and CD4+ T cell responses as showing substantial breadth.

The treatment here: 15 to 20 received Ad26.COV2.S at low or high dose, single or two shots; about 5 received placebo; per-sample allocation not given. It was on day 63 after the first vaccine or placebo injection that samples were taken. The table came from immunoSEQ multiplex PCR; TCRdb's copy has only in-frame clones and leaves some out. The sample lists roughly 680,000 clones, roughly nine tenths seen once, with about 1.5% in the top ten. The CDR3 has 13 residues. Between the trimmed V and J ends, which lost 3 bases and 4 bases, there was a span of 7 bases. Germline V gene data show CDR1 as DFQATT and CDR2 as SNEGSKA (reference sequence). This clone was counted a single time. What it binds is unknown.

The gene calls are TRBV20-1 and TRBJ1-6, with D uncertain. This sample comprised peripheral blood, obtained in a trial of Ad26.COV2.S vaccine versus placebo. This clonotype was sampled from a person aged 18-60 years who received the Ad26.COV2.S COVID-19 vaccine or a placebo. The CDR3 bases are TGCAGTGCTAGTGAAGGGTATAATTCACCCCTCCACTTT. Its translation is CSASEGYNSPLHF.